Below are 21 T cell receptor beta chains sequenced from a single sample in a study of shared clonotypes between healthy human individuals. This table comes from immunoSEQ multiplex PCR, and its TCRdb copy is limited to in-frame clones, with some not included. The profile shows about 87,000 clones, around 47% of them singletons. Sequenced sample: PBMCs. The origin of the receptors is a woman between 35 and 50 years old in good health. Some clones in this sample may be carry-over from other donors' samples.

On this clone: A clone one base away is much larger, so this may be a read error. The sample has other DNA sequences that encode this CDR3 too. The chain couples TRBV7-8 to TRBJ2-2, with D possibly being TRBD2 (6 bases). The CDR3 covers 16 residues. Germline CDR1 is SGHVS and CDR2 is FQNEAQ. The CDR3 DNA is TGTGCCAGCAGCTTAGTAGGAGGGGTGAACACCGGGGAGCTGTTTTTC. As protein: CASSLVGGVNTGELFF. The full variable domain, with the rest looked up from reference TRBV7-8 and TRBJ2-2, is GAGVSQSPRYKVAKRGQDVALRCDPISGHVSLFWYQQALGQGPEFLTYFQNEAQLDKSGLPSDRFFAERPEGSVSTLKIQRTQQEDSAVYLCASSLVGGVNTGELFFGEGSRLTVL.

This clone was seen repeatedly, ten times or more. The CDR3 region has the DNA TGTGCCAGCAGTCCCATCCTGAGGACCCAGTACTTC. Amino acid sequence: CASSPILRTQYF. This chain links TRBV28 with TRBJ2-5; D remains unclear. Deletions cut 5 bases from V and 7 bases from J, with 11 bases between. CDR1 is MDHEN and CDR2 is SYDVKM in the germline V gene. This CDR3 comprises 12 residues.

Notes on this clone: A read error likely explains this, since a far larger clone differs by one base. The chain recombines TRBV7-2 with TRBJ2-4; the D call may be TRBD1 or TRBD2 (5 bases each). Germline CDR1 SGHTA, CDR2 FQGNSA. The CDR3 has 15 residues. V lost 2 bases and J 5 bases, leaving 13 bases between the germline ends. CDR3 in DNA: TGTGCCAGCAGCTTACTTGGGGACCACCAAAACATTCAGTACTTC. Its protein product is CASSLLGDHQNIQYF.

This clone was counted a few times. This chain links TRBV4-3 with TRBJ2-1; 10 positions match TRBD2. CDR1 is LGHNA and CDR2 is YSLEER in the germline V gene. The trim removed 1 base at V and 0 bases at J, leaving 9 bases unmatched. The CDR3 covers 19 residues. CDR3 coding DNA: TGCGCCAGCAGCCAAGGGACTAGCGGTTTCCTGAGCTCCTACAATGAGCAGTTCTTC. This encodes CASSQGTSGFLSSYNEQFF.

This clone was detected once. The gene calls are TRBV4-2 and TRBJ2-3; D is possibly TRBD1 (6 bases). The length of the CDR3 is 17 residues. Germline V gene sequence: CDR1 LGHNA, CDR2 YNFKEQ. The ends were cut back, 4 bases at V and 2 bases at J, with 19 bases in the middle. The CDR3 nucleotides read TGTGCCAGCAGCCCCCGAACAGGGCAAGGATCCACAGATACGCAGTATTTT. Its protein is CASSPRTGQGSTDTQYF.

The chain carries TRBV11-3 and TRBJ1-2; 7 bases are shared with TRBD1. This CDR3 spans 13 amino acids. The ends lost 3 bases at V and 8 bases at J; junction bases unmatched: 6. Looked up from germline, CDR1 is SGHNT and CDR2 is YENEEA. The CDR3 sequence: CASSLSTGRGYTF. In nucleotides, the CDR3 is TGTGCCAGCAGCTTGTCGACAGGGCGAGGCTACACCTTC.

The gene calls are TRBV27 and TRBJ2-7; tentatively, D is TRBD1 (5 bases). Trimming removed 2 bases at V and 6 bases at J, with 11 bases between. The CDR3 runs 13 residues. Germline loops: CDR1 MNHEY, CDR2 SMNVEV (reference sequence). The CDR3 protein is CASSLGQQSEQYF. The DNA for the CDR3 is TGTGCCAGCAGTTTAGGACAACAGAGCGAGCAGTACTTC.

This clone was counted a single time. The chain joins TRBV7-9 to TRBJ2-1; unclear D gene. Germline CDR1 SEHNR, CDR2 FQNEAQ (reference sequence). Trimming stripped 3 bases from V and 3 bases from J, with 12 bases between. The CDR3 is 15 residues long. The CDR3 DNA sequence: TGTGCCAGCAGCTTGCCGACCCCAGGCTACAATGAGCAGTTCTTC. Protein sequence: CASSLPTPGYNEQFF.

This sequence joins TRBV18 and TRBJ2-1; 7 bases agree with TRBD1. V dropped 4 bases and J dropped 6; count of bases not matched to a gene: 6. The CDR3 spans 14 residues. CDR1 is KGHSH, CDR2 LQKENI, per germline. CDR3 coding DNA: TGTGCCAGCTCACGAGACAGGGCGGGCAATGAGCAGTTCTTC. It yields the protein CASSRDRAGNEQFF. Full variable domain (remainder filled in from reference TRBV18 and TRBJ2-1): NAGVMQNPRHLVRRRGQEARLRCSPMKGHSHVYWYRQLPEEGLKFMVYLQKENIIDESGMPKERFSAEFPKEGPSILRIQQVVRGDSAAYFCASSRDRAGNEQFFGPGTRLTVL.

V usage is TRBV7-2 and J usage is TRBJ2-7; the D is unclear. Germline CDR1 reads SGHTA; CDR2 reads FQGNSA. The CDR3 has 16 residues. V lost 2 bases, J lost 1 base, and 15 bases lay in between. DNA of the CDR3: TGTGCCAGCAGCTTATCCCTTAGTCAGGCATCCTACGAGCAGTACTTC. Amino acid sequence: CASSLSLSQASYEQYF.

This chain uses TRBV29-1 with TRBJ2-4; maybe TRBD1 (6 bases). Germline values: CDR1 SQVTM, CDR2 ANQGSEA. This CDR3 has 13 amino acids. V lost 7 bases and J lost 6, with 16 bases in between. The CDR3 DNA follows: TGCAGCGCCCGCCGGCAGGGGACAAACATTCAGTACTTC. Its translation is CSARRQGTNIQYF.

This sequence joins TRBV6-5 and TRBJ2-5, with TRBD1 identical over 9 bases. CDR1 MNHEY and CDR2 SVGAGI come from the germline V gene. V lost 8 bases and J lost 5; bases outside the gene matches: 6. There are 13 residues in the CDR3. CDR3 DNA: TGTGCCAGCCTCACAGGGGGCGCGGAGACCCAGTACTTC. Encoded protein: CASLTGGAETQYF.

This clone was found a few times. This rearrangement joins TRBV11-2 to TRBJ2-3; D perhaps matches TRBD2 (5 bases). CDR3 length: 14 residues. Germline CDR1 and CDR2: SGHAT and FQNNGV. Trimming pared 3 bases from V and 1 base from J, leaving 8 bases between. The chain's CDR3 is CASSFGLRTDTQYF. In DNA form, the CDR3 reads TGTGCCAGCAGCTTCGGACTGCGCACAGATACGCAGTATTTT. Variable domain in full (rest from reference TRBV11-2 and TRBJ2-3): EAGVAQSPRYKIIEKRQSVAFWCNPISGHATLYWYQQILGQGPKLLIQFQNNGVVDDSQLPKDRFSAERLKGVDSTLKIQPAKLEDSAVYLCASSFGLRTDTQYFGPGTRLTVL.

About this clone: This likely reflects a read error, since a far larger clone is one base away. Within the sample, other DNA sequences also encode this same CDR3. The gene calls are TRBV6-6 and TRBJ2-3; D ambiguous. The CDR3 has 15 amino acids. Germline V lookup: CDR1 MNHNY, CDR2 SVGAGI (reference sequence). Here the CDR3 reads CASSSHSDRTDTQYF. In DNA, the CDR3 is TGCGCCAGCAGTTCCCATTCCGATCGCACAGATACGCAGTATTTT.

Ten or more counts support this clone. The rearrangement uses TRBV6-5 and TRBJ1-3; D possibly corresponds to TRBD1 (5 bases). Germline lookup yields CDR1 MNHEY and CDR2 SVGAGI. With 2 bases removed from V and 0 bases from J, the gap between germline ends came to 11 bases. The CDR3 contains 16 residues. CDR3 residues: CASSYGAGSSGNTIYF. The CDR3 nucleotides are TGTGCCAGCAGTTACGGGGCAGGGAGCTCTGGAAACACCATATATTTT.

There are many counts of this clone. The chain has TRBV18 and TRBJ2-7, with D possibly matching TRBD2 (6 bases). Germline CDR1 reads KGHSH; CDR2 reads LQKENI. V lost 4 bases and J lost 3, with 19 bases in between. The CDR3 is 16 residues long. The CDR3 spells CASSLGTRTTHYEQYF. Here the CDR3 DNA reads TGTGCCAGCTCACTCGGAACACGGACTACCCACTACGAGCAGTACTTC.

There are a few counts of this clone. The genes are TRBV27 and TRBJ2-2; 8 bases map to TRBD2. Looked up from germline, CDR1 is MNHEY and CDR2 is SMNVEV (reference sequence). CDR3 length: 16 amino acids. Trimming at V came to 5 bases and at J to 5 bases, leaving 10 bases not matched to a gene. The CDR3, as DNA: TGTGCCAGCAGTCCCCTGGGGGCGGGAGGAACCGGGGAGCTGTTTTTT. Amino acid sequence: CASSPLGAGGTGELFF.

The V call is TRBV6-5, the J call TRBJ2-5; D uncertain. V dropped 0 bases and J dropped 11 bases, with 13 bases sitting between them. CDR1 and CDR2 (germline): MNHEY, SVGAGI. The CDR3 runs to 13 residues. CDR3 DNA sequence: TGTGCCAGCAGTTACTCCCGCGGCGGCCAGCAGTACTTC. Encoded protein: CASSYSRGGQQYF.

This clone came up a few times. Other DNA sequences in this sample translate to the same CDR3. This rearrangement joins TRBV15 to TRBJ2-1; 12 bases are a match to TRBD2. The CDR3 has 15 residues. Germline CDR1 reads LNHNV; CDR2 reads YYDKDF (reference sequence). The J segment lost 6 bases and the V segment lost 5 bases, leaving 5 bases of the junction unmatched. The DNA of the CDR3 is TGTGCCACCAGCGAGCGGACTAGCGGGATCAATGAGCAGTTCTTC. It is translated as CATSERTSGINEQFF.

This clone has only a few counts. The gene calls are TRBV6-1 and TRBJ2-2, with 8 bases identical to TRBD2. V shed 4 bases, J shed 7 bases, and the junction held 8 bases outside the gene matches. Germline-derived CDR1 and CDR2 are MNHNS and SASEGT. The CDR3 covers 15 residues. CDR3 region: CASSVEAGEVGELFF. The CDR3 DNA reads TGTGCCAGCAGTGTAGAAGCGGGAGAGGTCGGGGAGCTGTTTTTT.

This clone was observed a handful of times. The genes are TRBV28 and TRBJ2-2; TRBD1 or TRBD2 may be the D gene (5 bases each). The CDR3 totals 15 residues. CDR1 and CDR2 from the germline V gene are MDHEN and SYDVKM. V was clipped by 6 bases and J by 10 bases, with 21 bases between them. The CDR3 spells CASSLTGKVGMELFF. For the CDR3, the DNA is TGTGCCAGCAGCTTAACAGGAAAAGTCGGGATGGAGCTGTTTTTT.